This entry is about one TCR beta chain. Its antigen remains unidentified. V lost 5 bases and J 8 bases, leaving 15 bases between the germline ends. Germline V lookup: CDR1 MNHEY, CDR2 SMNVEV (reference sequence). The CDR3 runs 13 residues. These data come from a study of CD8+ T cells in alopecia areata. The wider study: Treated patients were given oral tofacitinib, which was dosed at 5 to 10 mg twice daily. Study conclusions and caveats: Patients showed less clear TCR sequence sharing than mice, possibly partly because of HLA diversity.

As to treatment: oral pan-JAK inhibitor, 5-10 mg twice daily. The study team obtained lesional scalp punch biopsies and peripheral blood from alopecia areata patients. RNA extraction was followed by reverse transcription into cDNA, which acted as the sequencing template. Here immunoSEQ multiplex PCR was the method, and the copy in TCRdb shows in-frame clones only, minus some. The data hold 150,000 to 200,000 clones, with 60% observed a single time. The chain joins TRBV27 to TRBJ1-2; tentative D call: TRBD1 (5 bases). The TCR comes from a human donor with alopecia areata. The source material was CD4+ T cells sorted from blood, sampled at week 24, from a patient treated with tofacitinib. This chain's CDR3 is CASSLTGPRGYTF. CDR3 in DNA: TGTGCCAGCAGTCTTACAGGTCCGAGGGGCTACACCTTC.